A selection of T cell receptor beta chains follows, all from one sample in a study of blood T cell repertoires in COVID-19. The data were produced by immunoSEQ multiplex PCR, yet TCRdb's version contains in-frame clones alone and is incomplete. The table lists roughly 140,000 clones, around 81% of them singletons. The sample was peripheral blood. The receptors were sampled from a human donor in a cohort sampled during active COVID-19. Both conserved end residues are part of each CDR3. The order of the fields is V gene, J gene, clone size, D gene, CDR3 DNA, CDR3 protein. A D gene is named only where the DNA matches it firmly. Clone size, where shown, is once, few, many, or a class for clones that have expanded.

>TRBV6-5|TRBJ2-5|NA|NA
TGTGCCAGCAGAACAGGACGGAGACAAGAGACCCAGTACTTC
CASRTGRRQETQYF
>TRBV6-5|TRBJ1-5|NA|NA
TGTGCCAGCAGTTACAAGGCAGGGGTAAATCAGCCCCAGCATTTT
CASSYKAGVNQPQHF
>TRBV6-5|TRBJ2-6|NA|NA
TGTGCCAGCAGTTACGGGGGACTCACCAACGTCCTGACTTTC
CASSYGGLTNVLTF
>TRBV19|TRBJ2-7|NA|TRBD1
TGTGCCAGTAGTATAGCGGGACAGGCCTACGAGCAGTACTTC
CASSIAGQAYEQYF
>TRBV10-2|TRBJ1-1|NA|TRBD1
TGCGCCAGCAGATATACCCACAGGGGGCTAAACATGAACACTGAAGCTTTCTTT
CASRYTHRGLNMNTEAFF
>TRBV6-6|TRBJ2-2|once|NA
TGTGCCAGCGGTCATGGGGGGGCCGGTACCGGGGAGCTGTTTTTT
CASGHGGAGTGELFF
>TRBV6-5|TRBJ2-6|once|NA
TGTGCCAGCAGTTACACTGTCTCTGGGGCCAACGTCCTGACTTTC
CASSYTVSGANVLTF
>TRBV7-2|TRBJ2-1|NA|TRBD2
TGTGCCAGCAGCTTAGAAGGTAGCGGGGGTGGTTACAATGAGCAGTTCTTC
CASSLEGSGGGYNEQFF
>TRBV9|TRBJ2-3|NA|TRBD1
TGTGCCACCTCCTTCCGGGACAGGGCACCTACAGATACGCAGTATTTT
CATSFRDRAPTDTQYF
>TRBV29-1|TRBJ1-2|few|TRBD1
TGCAGCGTTGGCCTGGGGGGACAGAGGGGCTACACCTTC
CSVGLGGQRGYTF
>TRBV28|TRBJ1-5|NA|NA
TGTGCCAGCAGGGAGGGTGAACAGCCCCAGCATTTT
CASREGEQPQHF
>TRBV7-2|TRBJ1-2|NA|TRBD1
TGTGCCAGCAGCAGACAGGGTGTAGATAACTATGGCTACACCTTC
CASSRQGVDNYGYTF
>TRBV28|TRBJ1-4|NA|NA
TGTGCCAGCACCTATCAGGGTCGTGAAAAACTGTTTTTT
CASTYQGREKLFF
>TRBV6-5|TRBJ1-4|NA|TRBD1
TGTGCCAGCAGTTCTTACGTACAGGGGGACCGAGAAAAACTGTTTTTT
CASSSYVQGDREKLFF
>TRBV28|TRBJ1-1|NA|TRBD1
TGTGCCAGCAGTTTACCACATTACCGACAGGGTGGCGAAGCTTTCTTT
CASSLPHYRQGGEAFF
>TRBV9|TRBJ2-3|NA|NA
TGTGCCAGCAGCGTAGCGACTAGTTATACAGATACGCAGTATTTT
CASSVATSYTDTQYF
>TRBV7-3|TRBJ2-3|NA|NA
TGTGCCAGCAGCCAAGACACATTCACAGATACGCAGTATTTT
CASSQDTFTDTQYF
>TRBV6-5|TRBJ2-2|NA|NA
TGTGCCAGCAGTTCGTACAGTCCCCTGGTGGTGTTTTTT
CASSSYSPLVVFF
>TRBV18|TRBJ2-1|NA|NA
TGTGCCAGCTCACAACTAGCCGTCAATGAGCAGTTCTTC
CASSQLAVNEQFF
>TRBV28|TRBJ2-1|NA|TRBD1
TGTGCCAGCAGTTTGCCACAGGGGTCCTACAATGAGCAGTTCTTC
CASSLPQGSYNEQFF
>TRBV6-5|TRBJ1-1|once|NA
TGTGCCAGCAGTTACTCGGCGGGGCCTGAAGCTTTCTTT
CASSYSAGPEAFF
>TRBV28|TRBJ2-1|NA|TRBD1
TGTGCCAGCAGTTTATGGGGGACAGGGGTCTACAATGAGCAGTTCTTC
CASSLWGTGVYNEQFF
>TRBV9|TRBJ1-2|NA|NA
TGTGCCAGCAGCGTAGGTGGAGGGTCTGGCTACACCTTC
CASSVGGGSGYTF
>TRBV7-9|TRBJ1-6|once|NA
TGTGCCAGCAGCTCACAGGGTGCGGATTCACCCCTCCACTTT
CASSSQGADSPLHF